This T cell receptor beta chain came from a study of OX40 agonist ivuxolimab in advanced cancers. Study background: While on treatment, patients had intravenous ivuxolimab at 0.01 to 10 mg/kg every 2 weeks.

The germline CDR1 and CDR2 sequences are PRHDT and FYEKMQ (reference sequence). After removal of 6 bases from V and 2 bases from J, the junction contained 18 bases not matched to a gene. This CDR3 is 18 amino acids long. The protocol was immunoSEQ multiplex PCR, while the TCRdb copy is restricted to in-frame clones and leaves out a portion. This table has roughly 29,000 clones, approximately 83% appearing once. This material consisted of CD4+ or CD8+ T cells sorted from blood, taken in a trial of the OX40 agonist ivuxolimab. This rearrangement joins TRBV13 to TRBJ2-7, with 8 bases aligning to TRBD1. The sequence was collected from an adult with an advanced solid tumor such as melanoma, head and neck, liver or kidney cancer. The CDR3 sequence: CASRHDGERTGIPYEQYF. The CDR3 bases are TGTGCCAGCAGGCATGATGGGGAGAGGACAGGGATACCCTACGAGCAGTACTTC.